The present TCR beta chain was sequenced within a study of blood T cell repertoires in COVID-19 (dated by TCRdb to 2020 to 2022). For context, the study as a whole: Samples from collaborators originated in the United States, Italy and Spain and spanned both the acute and convalescent phases of COVID-19. The material from the prospective study consisted of cDNA or gDNA derived from T cells, B-cell-depleted T cells, or PBMCs. Samples came from the ongoing ImmuneRACE study (first 160 participants) plus 1,254 subjects from 6 global collaborators. The repertoires were released in a freely available public database intended as a resource for research on the immune response to SARS-CoV-2. Where available, HLA class I and class II types were obtained from metadata supplied by the sample provider rather than from assay-based typing. The dataset comprised deeply sampled blood TCRbeta repertoires from subjects exposed to, actively infected with, or recovered from COVID-19. A de-identified subject ID, COVID-19 status, age in years and sex were almost always included in the sample metadata. General conclusions and limits of the study: The amount of clinical and demographic metadata varied by source and participant and was provided uncurated.

Trimming at the junction amounts to 4 bases on V and 3 bases on J, and the germline ends lie 12 bases apart. The germline V gene yields SGHDN for CDR1 and FVKESK for CDR2. From its cysteine to its phenylalanine, the CDR3 spans 15 amino acids. Of all the DNA, just the CDR3 is kept, 45 bases in frame from base 1. Regarding this clone: The specificity of this receptor is unknown. Base quality data are lacking; no much larger clone is found one base away.

A second Seattle source provided samples from volunteer blood donors who had recovered from COVID-19. Whole blood was collected in K2EDTA tubes by collaborating institutions according to the institutions' own protocols. Collaborator samples were shipped for TCRbeta analysis as frozen whole blood, isolated PBMCs, or DNA extracted from either sample type. TCRbeta CDR3 regions were amplified from genomic DNA by means of the immunoSEQ Assay, a bias-controlled multiplex PCR. The paper's data handling went like this. The number of nucleated cells in each sample was estimated from the amplification of reference gene primers within the assay. To quantify the absolute abundance of each unique TCRbeta CDR3 rearrangement, sequence reads were collapsed and filtered. For each sample, productive Simpson clonality was calculated by taking the square root of Simpson's diversity index across productive rearrangements. TCRdb carries this immuneACCESS record with in-frame sequences only. Its versions omit some clonotypes, under half of them owing to an unresolved V gene in the studies checked, with the rest unexplained. The V and J calls and the clone size are those of that table, but D and trimming were determined from the DNA. The sample includes approximately 280,000 clones, with about 90% observed a single time. The top ten clonotypes cover about 1.9% of the sample.

The clonotype comes from a woman under 40 who had recovered from COVID-19. The specimen sequenced was peripheral blood. The V and J genes are TRBV14 and TRBJ1-4; matching of 5 bases hints at TRBD1 as the D gene. In nucleotide form, the sequence is TGTGCCAGCAGCCCCGGAGACAGTTCTAATGAAAAACTGTTTTTT. Its protein reads: CASSPGDSSNEKLFF.